This is a list of T cell receptor beta chains from one sample in a study of T-cell reconstitution after alpha-beta-depleted transplantation in children. TCRdb reanalysed the PCR reads using MiXCR and keeps one entry per CDR3 protein. The sample comprises approximately 350,000 distinct CDR3 sequences, under 13% of which are singletons, and more than 2% rests with the top ten. The sequencing used PBMCs from the stem cell graft donor, collected from the stem cell graft. All receptors come from a human donor who donated a stem cell graft to a child with acute lymphoblastic leukemia. Both conserved end residues are part of each CDR3. D genes are given only for firm matches. Expanded clones are given a class, and other clones once, few, many or no size at all.

TRBV3-1	TRBJ1-2	-	TRBD1	TGTGCCAGCAGCCAAGATTCTACGGGACAGGGGAGTGGCTACACCTTC	CASSQDSTGQGSGYTF
TRBV4-1	TRBJ2-7	-	-	TGCGCCAGCAGCCAATTTCTCAGGGCCGAGCAGTACTTC	CASSQFLRAEQYF
TRBV11-2	TRBJ2-1	many	-	TGTGCCAGCAGCCCGCCTCCCTACAATGAGCAGTTCTTC	CASSPPPYNEQFF
TRBV4-1	TRBJ2-1	many	-	TGCGCCAGCGCACCCGGCAGGGCTTCCTACAATGAGCAGTTCTTC	CASAPGRASYNEQFF
TRBV5-1	TRBJ2-3	few	TRBD2	TGCGCCAGCAGCCCCGATGGGAAGGGGCGAAGACTAGCGGGAGGTCGCACAGATACGCAGTATTTT	CASSPDGKGRRLAGGRTDTQYF
TRBV9	TRBJ2-2	-	TRBD1	TGTGCCAGCAGCGCCCGGGACAGGAACACCGGGGAGCTGTTTTTT	CASSARDRNTGELFF
TRBV4-3	TRBJ2-1	-	-	TGCGCCAGCAGCCAAGAATTCTACTCCTCCGCCTCCAATGAGCAGTTCTTC	CASSQEFYSSASNEQFF
TRBV12-3/TRBV12-4	TRBJ2-5	few	-	-	CASSPFRARGWETQYF
TRBV20-1	TRBJ1-5	-	-	TGCAGTGCTAATACAGGTCTTTGGCAGCCCCAGCATTTT	CSANTGLWQPQHF
TRBV7-8	TRBJ2-5	few	-	TGTGCCAGCAGTTCCCTGGACACCCAAGAGACCCAGTACTTC	CASSSLDTQETQYF
TRBV6-2/TRBV6-3	TRBJ1-5	few	-	TGTGCCAGCAGCGGATCTGACAGACAATTTTATCAGCCCCAGCATTTT	CASSGSDRQFYQPQHF
TRBV4-1	TRBJ2-1	-	TRBD2	TGCGCCAGCAGCCGACCGGGACTAGCGGGGGACAATGAGCAGTTCTTC	CASSRPGLAGDNEQFF
TRBV4-1	TRBJ2-7	many	-	TGCGCCAGCAGCCAATTTTTGGGAGCCTACGAGCAGTACTTC	CASSQFLGAYEQYF
TRBV28	TRBJ2-1	-	TRBD1	TGTGCCAGCAGTTTCAGGGGGATTGAGCAGTTCTTC	CASSFRGIEQFF
TRBV5-1	TRBJ2-3	few	-	TGCGCCAGCACCTCTAGCGGCACAGATACGCAGTATTTT	CASTSSGTDTQYF
TRBV20-1	TRBJ2-7	few	TRBD1	TGCAGTGCTAGGGCAGGGGGTACCTACGAGCAGTACTTC	CSARAGGTYEQYF
TRBV7-9	TRBJ1-2	few	TRBD1	TGTGCCAGCAGCCTTACAGGGGACCTTAACTATGGCTACACCTTC	CASSLTGDLNYGYTF
TRBV11-2	TRBJ2-7	-	-	TGTGCCAGCAGCTTAGATCGGTGGAGCCCCGAGCAGTACTTC	CASSLDRWSPEQYF
TRBV7-6	TRBJ2-1	few	-	TGTGCCAGCAGCCGCTCCCGGGACCATTACAATGAGCAGTTCTTC	CASSRSRDHYNEQFF
TRBV7-2	TRBJ2-1	many	-	TGTGCCAGCAGCTTAGAATATGAGCAGTTCTTC	CASSLEYEQFF
TRBV10-3	TRBJ1-1	few	-	TGTGCCATCAGTGAGTCGTACGGCCTGGGCCGCGGGGGTGAAGCTTTCTTT	CAISESYGLGRGGEAFF
TRBV12-3/TRBV12-4	TRBJ1-1	-	-	TGTGCCAGCAGTTCCCTATACCTTCAGGGGTCGGGCACTGAAGCTTTCTTT	CASSSLYLQGSGTEAFF
TRBV20-1	TRBJ1-1	few	-	TGCAGTGCGCAGGACTTCCGGGCGGACACTGAAGCTTTCTTT	CSAQDFRADTEAFF
TRBV7-2	TRBJ2-5	few	-	TGTGCCAGCAGCTTCACAGGGTCGGGGGAGACCCAGTACTTC	CASSFTGSGETQYF
TRBV4-1	TRBJ2-3	many	-	TGCGCCAGCAGCCCGAGCTTTAGCACAGATACGCAGTATTTT	CASSPSFSTDTQYF
TRBV5-1	TRBJ1-1	few	-	TGCGCCAGCAGCTTGGTGGCAGACCACACTGAAGCTTTCTTT	CASSLVADHTEAFF
TRBV9	TRBJ2-5	few	-	TGTGCCAGCAGCGGGGGTCAATGGGGAGAGACCCAGTACTTC	CASSGGQWGETQYF